This T cell receptor beta chain was sequenced during a study of T cells after yellow fever vaccination. Study-wide background: Libraries from low-cell-number fractions were prepared with the SMART-Seq v4 Ultra Low Input RNA kit.

The study, taken as a whole, reports: CD4 and CD8 compartments shared a small share of clonotypes.

This clonotype came up a few times. Its matching antigen is unknown. A process of 5'RACE template switching, which added a universal primer site and UMIs, was used to make TCR cDNA. TCRdb re-called the 5' RACE reads through MiXCR, storing one row per CDR3 protein. Counted here are about 320,000 distinct CDR3 sequences, roughly 10% occurring once; the ten biggest clones make up over 3%. The CDR3 consists of 15 residues. The V gene end was trimmed by 1 base and the J gene end by 4 bases; junction bases not matched to a gene: 1. The TCR sequence derives from a young man who received the YFV17D yellow fever vaccine. V and J are TRBV12-3 or TRBV12-4 and TRBJ2-1; 10 bases align to TRBD2. This sample comprised CD4+ T cells sorted from PBMCs, obtained 45 days after the yellow fever booster vaccination. The CDR3 region is CASSLERGGYNEQFF. CDR3 nucleotides: TGTGCCAGCAGTTTAGAGCGGGGGGGATACAATGAGCAGTTCTTC.